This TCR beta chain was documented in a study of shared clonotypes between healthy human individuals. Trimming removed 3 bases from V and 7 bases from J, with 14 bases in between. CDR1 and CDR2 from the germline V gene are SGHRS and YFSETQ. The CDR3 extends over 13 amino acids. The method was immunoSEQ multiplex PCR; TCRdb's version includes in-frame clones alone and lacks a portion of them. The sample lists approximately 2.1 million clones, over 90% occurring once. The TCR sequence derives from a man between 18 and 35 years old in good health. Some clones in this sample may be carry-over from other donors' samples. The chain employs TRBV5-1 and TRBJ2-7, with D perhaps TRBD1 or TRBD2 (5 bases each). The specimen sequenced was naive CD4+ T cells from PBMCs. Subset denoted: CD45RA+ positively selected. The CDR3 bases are TGCGCCAGCAGCTCCGGGACGCTGGGAGAGCAGTACTTC. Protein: CASSSGTLGEQYF.